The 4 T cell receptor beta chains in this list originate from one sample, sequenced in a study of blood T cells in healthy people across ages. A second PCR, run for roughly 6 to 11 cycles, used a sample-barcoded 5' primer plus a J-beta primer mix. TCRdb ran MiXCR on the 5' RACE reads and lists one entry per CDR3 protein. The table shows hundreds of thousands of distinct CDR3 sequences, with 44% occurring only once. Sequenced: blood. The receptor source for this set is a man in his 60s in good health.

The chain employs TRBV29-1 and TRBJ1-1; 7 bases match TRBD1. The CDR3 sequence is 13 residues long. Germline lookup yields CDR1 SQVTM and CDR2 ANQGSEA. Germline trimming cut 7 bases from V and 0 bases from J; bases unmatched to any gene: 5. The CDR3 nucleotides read TGCAGCGCTGAGACAGGGTTGAACACTGAAGCTTTCTTT. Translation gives CSAETGLNTEAFF.

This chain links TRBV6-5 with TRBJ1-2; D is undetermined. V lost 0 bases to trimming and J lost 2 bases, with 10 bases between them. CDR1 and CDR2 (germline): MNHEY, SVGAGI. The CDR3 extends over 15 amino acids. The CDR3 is CASSYSSHGNYGYTF. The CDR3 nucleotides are TGTGCCAGCAGTTACTCTTCCCACGGGAACTATGGCTACACCTTC.

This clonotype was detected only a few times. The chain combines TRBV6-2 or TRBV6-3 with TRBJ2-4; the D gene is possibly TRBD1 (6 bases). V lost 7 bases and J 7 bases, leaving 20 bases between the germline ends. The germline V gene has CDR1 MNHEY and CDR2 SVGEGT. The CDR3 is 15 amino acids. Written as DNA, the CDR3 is TGTGCCAGCAAGTTGGATGGGGGCGGCGAGAACATTCAGTACTTC. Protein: CASKLDGGGENIQYF.

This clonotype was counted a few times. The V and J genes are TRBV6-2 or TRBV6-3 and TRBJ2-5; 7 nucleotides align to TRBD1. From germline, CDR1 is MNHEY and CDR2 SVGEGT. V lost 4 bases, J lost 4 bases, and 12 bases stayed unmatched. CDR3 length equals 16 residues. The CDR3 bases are TGTGCCAGCAGTTTCCTAGGACGACAGGGTCGAGAGACCCAGTACTTC. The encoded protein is CASSFLGRQGRETQYF.